These 17 T cell receptor beta chains share one sample of origin, sequenced in a study of shared clonotypes between healthy human individuals. CD45RO-negative cells were positively selected for CCR7, leaving out terminally differentiated effector memory CD45RA+ cells. The repertoire was sequenced with immunoSEQ multiplex PCR; TCRdb's copy has only in-frame clones and lacks some. The sample shows fewer than 800,000 clones, 92% of them seen only once. Source material: naive CD8+ T cells sorted from blood. All receptors derive from a man aged 25 to 40 in good health.

The chain employs TRBV30 and TRBJ2-1; D is uncertain. There are 13 residues in the CDR3. V lost 4 bases and J lost 3, with 10 bases in between. The germline V gene encodes CDR1 GTSNPN and CDR2 SVGIG (reference sequence). The CDR3 here is CAWTEVIYNEQFF. The CDR3 region has the DNA TGTGCCTGGACTGAGGTGATCTACAATGAGCAGTTCTTC. Variable domain in full (rest from reference TRBV30 and TRBJ2-1): SQTIHQWPATLVQPVGSPLSLECTVEGTSNPNLYWYRQAAGRGLQLLFYSVGIGQISSEVPQNLSASRPQDRQFILSSKKLLLSDSGFYLCAWTEVIYNEQFFGPGTRLTVL.

The chain joins TRBV19 to TRBJ2-7; the D gene could be TRBD1 or TRBD2 (6 bases each). The CDR3 consists of 14 residues. CDR1 is LNHDA and CDR2 is SQIVND in the germline V gene (reference sequence). Between the trimmed V and J ends, which lost 2 bases and 5 bases, there was a span of 13 bases. In nucleotides, the CDR3 is TGTGCCAGTAGTATATGGGGGGCGGTGGACGAGCAGTACTTC. This translates into CASSIWGAVDEQYF.

V gene TRBV2 combines with J gene TRBJ1-5, with D maybe TRBD1 (5 bases). CDR1 is SNHLY and CDR2 is FYNNEI in the germline V gene. This CDR3 spans 17 amino acids. With 3 bases removed from V and 9 bases from J, the gap between germline ends came to 24 bases. The CDR3 DNA reads as TGTGCCAGCAGTGAGTTCGGTCGTGTGGCAGGGAGTCTGCCCCAGCATTTT. This encodes CASSEFGRVAGSLPQHF. The whole variable domain, filled in from reference TRBV2 and TRBJ1-5, reads EPEVTQTPSHQVTQMGQEVILRCVPISNHLYFYWYRQILGQKVEFLVSFYNNEISEKSEIFDDQFSVERPDGSNFTLKIRSTKLEDSAMYFCASSEFGRVAGSLPQHFGDGTRLSIL.

Only one count was recorded for this clone. The chain couples TRBV11-3 to TRBJ2-7; 7 bases are shared with TRBD1. The CDR3 is made up of 14 amino acids. V lost 5 bases, J lost 2 bases, and 6 bases stayed unmatched. Germline-derived CDR1 and CDR2 are SGHNT and YENEEA. The CDR3 nucleotides read TGTGCCAGCAGCCCGAGGGACAGAACCTACGAGCAGTACTTC. Residues: CASSPRDRTYEQYF.

This chain links TRBV4-1 with TRBJ1-4, with unresolved D. The germline V and J ends were trimmed by 2 bases and 8 bases, with 15 bases remaining between them. Germline values: CDR1 MGHRA, CDR2 YSYEKL. The CDR3 has 15 amino acids. The CDR3 DNA sequence: TGCGCCAGCAGCCAAACCCCTTCGGACGGAGAAAAACTGTTTTTT. Its translation is CASSQTPSDGEKLFF.

The chain employs TRBV9 and TRBJ2-1, with D perhaps matching TRBD2 (6 bases). Per germline, CDR1 SGDLS and CDR2 YYNGEE. V was pared by 4 bases and J by 2 bases, with 13 bases between. The CDR3 is 15 residues long. The CDR3 DNA reads TGTGCCAGCAGCCCCGGGAGCGGTCCCTACAATGAGCAGTTCTTC. This translates into CASSPGSGPYNEQFF.

This chain connects TRBV6-1 to TRBJ1-5, with D tentatively TRBD1 (5 bases). The CDR3 has 14 residues. Germline V gene sequence: CDR1 MNHNS, CDR2 SASEGT. Trimming removed 7 bases at V and 2 bases at J, with 12 bases between. The CDR3 loop reads CASKDSQGNQPQHF. DNA for the CDR3: TGTGCCAGCAAAGATTCACAGGGCAATCAGCCCCAGCATTTT.

A single count supports this clone. The chain employs TRBV11-2 and TRBJ2-7; D possibly uses TRBD1 or TRBD2 (5 bases each). Germline assignment: CDR1 SGHAT and CDR2 FQNNGV. The V end was cut by 5 bases, the J end by 6 bases, with 8 bases between. This CDR3 region has 11 residues. The CDR3 DNA is TGTGCCAGCAGCACCGGGACCGAGCAGTACTTC. Translation gives CASSTGTEQYF.

This chain links TRBV27 with TRBJ1-1; D possibly corresponds to TRBD1 (5 bases). From germline, CDR1 is MNHEY and CDR2 SMNVEV (reference sequence). V lost 5 bases and J lost 5, with 24 bases in between. The CDR3 length is 17 residues. In DNA form, the CDR3 reads TGTGCCAGCAGTCCGTCGCGGGGCGACCTTTCAGGGACTGAAGCTTTCTTT. Translated: CASSPSRGDLSGTEAFF.

The gene calls are TRBV5-1 and TRBJ2-5, with D possibly called TRBD1 or TRBD2 (6 bases each). Looked up from germline, CDR1 is SGHRS and CDR2 is YFSETQ. Trimming left V 5 bases short and J 4 bases short, with 21 bases between. There are 16 residues in the CDR3. The CDR3: CASSVEGGHGRETQYF. In DNA form, the CDR3 reads TGCGCCAGCAGTGTTGAGGGGGGCCACGGCCGAGAGACCCAGTACTTC.

This sequence joins TRBV11-3 and TRBJ1-1; no clear D. CDR3 length equals 16 residues. Germline-derived CDR1 and CDR2 are SGHNT and YENEEA. Trimming stripped 2 bases from V and 0 bases from J, with 13 bases between. DNA of the CDR3: TGTGCCAGCAGCTTATACGCCAGCCTTATGAACACTGAAGCTTTCTTT. This sequence encodes CASSLYASLMNTEAFF.

The V call is TRBV5-1, the J call TRBJ1-2, with TRBD1 identical over 8 bases. CDR3 length: 17 amino acids. After removal of 4 bases from V and 7 bases from J, the junction contained 18 bases not matched to a gene. From germline, CDR1 is SGHRS and CDR2 YFSETQ. The CDR3 here is CASSPHSPRDRNFGYTF. CDR3 DNA sequence: TGCGCCAGCAGCCCACACTCTCCCCGGGACAGGAATTTTGGCTACACCTTC. Drawing the rest from reference TRBV5-1 and TRBJ1-2, the complete variable domain is KAGVTQTPRYLIKTRGQQVTLSCSPISGHRSVSWYQQTPGQGLQFLFEYFSETQRNKGNFPGRFSGRQFSNSRSEMNVSTLELGDSALYLCASSPHSPRDRNFGYTFGSGTRLTVV.

This chain connects TRBV28 to TRBJ2-7; TRBD2 agrees at 11 bases. Germline loops: CDR1 MDHEN, CDR2 SYDVKM. This CDR3 comprises 23 residues. J lost 1 base, V lost 7 bases, and 30 bases had no gene match. CDR3 DNA: TGTGCCAGCACATTACAGGCACGTTCCGTCTCCGGGACTAGCGGAAAAGCATCCTACGAGCAGTACTTC. Its translation is CASTLQARSVSGTSGKASYEQYF.

The chain has TRBV29-1 and TRBJ2-7; 10 nucleotides agree with TRBD1. The V and J ends lost 5 bases and 4 bases, in that order; junction bases with no gene match: 2. The CDR3 has 12 residues. Germline loops: CDR1 SQVTM, CDR2 ANQGSEA. The CDR3, as DNA: TGCAGCGTTCCGGGACAGGGGTACGAGCAGTACTTC. This gives the protein CSVPGQGYEQYF.

The V and J genes are TRBV2 and TRBJ2-6; tentative D call: TRBD1 (6 bases). Trimming pared 9 bases from V and 1 base from J, leaving 25 bases between. Looked up from germline, CDR1 is SNHLY and CDR2 is FYNNEI. CDR3 size: 19 residues. In DNA form, the CDR3 reads TGTGCCAGACAGGGATATGAGATAGGTAGGGATTCTGGGGCCAACGTCCTGACTTTC. This gives the protein CARQGYEIGRDSGANVLTF. The full variable domain, its missing parts supplied by reference TRBV2 and TRBJ2-6, is EPEVTQTPSHQVTQMGQEVILRCVPISNHLYFYWYRQILGQKVEFLVSFYNNEISEKSEIFDDQFSVERPDGSNFTLKIRSTKLEDSAMYFCARQGYEIGRDSGANVLTFGAGSRLTVL.

The chain carries TRBV28 and TRBJ2-7; perhaps TRBD2 as D (6 bases). Looked up from germline, CDR1 is MDHEN and CDR2 is SYDVKM. V was cut by 3 bases and J by 5 bases, with 14 bases left in between. This CDR3 has 14 residues. The CDR3 bases are TGTGCCAGCAGTTTTCGGGGGATTGGCGACGAGCAGTACTTC. Translated: CASSFRGIGDEQYF.

The chain combines TRBV6-4 with TRBJ2-1, with D unresolved. This CDR3 contains 9 residues. V lost 7 bases, J lost 11 bases, and 6 bases lay in between. Germline lookup yields CDR1 MRHNA and CDR2 SNTAGT. DNA for the CDR3: TGTGCCAGCAATAGGAAGCAGTTCTTC. This encodes CASNRKQFF.